A single sample is the source of the 10 T cell receptor beta chains below, sequenced in a study of post-analysis software for immune sequencing data (dated by TCRdb to about 2015). The study at large found these results: Four to six TRBV segments, including TRBV5-6, TRBV5-1 and TRBV20-1, were significantly more frequent in patients than controls.

Their antigen targets remain unknown. Libraries were made using PCR. Instrument used: Illumina HiSeq 2500. Unique molecular identifiers were incorporated into TCR beta cDNA libraries to reduce PCR and sequencing biases. In TCRdb, the public reads were trimmed at Q25 with fastp and aligned with MiXCR, with productive beta chains retained. Rows with one shared CDR3 protein collapse into an entry with the most common genes and DNA. In all, the sample holds about 560,000 distinct CDR3 sequences, and roughly 45% of those were seen once. Of the sample, 1.5% to 2% is held by the ten largest clones. The sample taken for sequencing was blood. All receptors derive from a girl aged 10-17 years with multiple sclerosis.

The gene calls are TRBV6-5 and TRBJ2-3; D is undetermined. In germline, CDR1 is MNHEY, CDR2 SVGAGI. The germline V and J ends were trimmed by 2 bases and 10 bases, with 10 bases remaining between them. The CDR3 length is 12 residues. The CDR3 sequence: CASSYPSGAQYF. The CDR3 DNA reads TGTGCCAGCAGTTACCCGTCTGGGGCGCAGTATTTT.

The chain carries TRBV23-1 and TRBJ2-5; no clear D. TRBV23-1 is classed as an ORF, of uncertain function. The CDR3 extends over 10 amino acids. V lost 7 bases to trimming and J lost 4 bases, with 4 bases between them. CDR3 sequence reads: CASIRETQYF. CDR3 in DNA: TGCGCCAGCATTCGAGAGACCCAGTACTTC.

Many counts were recorded for this clonotype. The genes are TRBV12-3 or TRBV12-4 and TRBJ2-1; 9 bases align to TRBD1. The CDR3 consists of 13 residues. The ends lost 5 bases at V and 6 bases at J; junction bases unmatched: 2. The CDR3 loop is CASSPGQGNEQFF. In DNA, the CDR3 is TGTGCCAGCAGTCCGGGACAGGGCAATGAGCAGTTCTTC.

This clonotype was counted only a few times. The chain has TRBV10-3 and TRBJ1-5; D is unresolved. The germline V gene encodes CDR1 ENHRY and CDR2 SYGVKD. V was clipped by 0 bases and J by 1 base, with 4 bases between them. This CDR3 region has 14 residues. CDR3: CAISESVSNQPQHF. CDR3 nucleotides: TGTGCCATCAGTGAGTCGGTAAGCAATCAGCCCCAGCATTTT.

V is TRBV7-9 and J is TRBJ1-1; D not resolved. Trimming stripped 3 bases from V and 1 base from J, with 3 bases between. Germline V gene sequence: CDR1 SEHNR, CDR2 FQNEAQ (reference sequence). There are 12 residues in the CDR3. The CDR3 DNA follows: TGTGCCAGCAGCTTCGAGAACACTGAAGCTTTCTTT. Amino acids: CASSFENTEAFF.

This clonotype was counted only a few times. The chain combines TRBV7-2 with TRBJ2-3, with 7 bases matching TRBD2. This CDR3 spans 14 amino acids. Germline values: CDR1 SGHTA, CDR2 FQGNSA. Trimming took 6 bases from V and 0 from J; bases not matched to a gene: 3. In DNA, the CDR3 is TGTGCCAGCAGGCTGACTAGCAGCACAGATACGCAGTATTTT. Protein product: CASRLTSSTDTQYF.

The chain employs TRBV4-1 and TRBJ2-7; either TRBD1 or TRBD2 may supply D (5 bases each). This CDR3 is 16 amino acids long. V shed 0 bases and J shed 4 bases, with 16 bases lying between them. The V gene's germline CDR1 is MGHRA and CDR2 YSYEKL. The CDR3 nucleotides are TGCGCCAGCAGCCAAGAGCCGGGGCGATCGGGGTACGAGCAGTACTTC. Translation gives CASSQEPGRSGYEQYF.

The CDR3 sequence: CASSEPDPRTYGYTF. In DNA, the CDR3 is TGCGCCAGCAGTGAGCCAGATCCCAGGACCTATGGCTACACCTTC. This sequence joins TRBV10-2 and TRBJ1-2; D is unresolved. The CDR3 length is 15 residues. Looked up from germline, CDR1 is WSHSY and CDR2 is SAAADI. Between the trimmed V and J ends, which lost 2 bases and 4 bases, there was a span of 14 bases.

As regards this clonotype: The junction differs from germline at one of its ends, possibly a read error. The chain employs TRBV6-4 and TRBJ2-3, with 7 bases identical to TRBD2. CDR1 and CDR2 from the germline V gene are MRHNA and SNTAGT. The CDR3 spans 15 residues. CDR3 nucleotides: TGTGCCAGCTGTGACTCTAGCGGTAGCACAGATACGCAGTATTTT. Protein: CASCDSSGSTDTQYF.

The chain combines TRBV5-5 with TRBJ2-3; 9 bases line up with TRBD2. Germline V lookup: CDR1 SGHKS, CDR2 YYEKEE (reference sequence). V was clipped by 0 bases and J by 3 bases; unmatched bases: 5. This CDR3 is built from 16 residues. CDR3 nucleotide sequence: TGTGCCAGCAGCTTGGTAGCGGGAGAGGGTACAGATACGCAGTATTTT. It is translated as CASSLVAGEGTDTQYF. The full variable domain, completed using reference TRBV5-5 and TRBJ2-3, is DAGVTQSPTHLIKTRGQQVTLRCSPISGHKSVSWYQQVLGQGPQFIFQYYEKEERGRGNFPDRFSARQFPNYSSELNVNALLLGDSALYLCASSLVAGEGTDTQYFGPGTRLTVL.